The clone carrying this TCR beta chain has just one count. V lost 4 bases and J lost 0, with 11 bases in between. The CDR3 runs 14 residues. The germline V gene encodes CDR1 SGDLS and CDR2 YYNGEE. This specimen comes from a study of blood T cell repertoires in COVID-19. TCRdb keeps only in-frame clones here, not all; method: immunoSEQ multiplex PCR. The sample holds 310,000 or so clones, roughly nine tenths seen once. Sequencing input: peripheral blood. The clonotype originates from a woman in her forties or fifties who had recovered from COVID-19. The V gene is TRBV9, the J gene TRBJ2-7; no clear D. The CDR3 reads CASSLTINSYEQYF. As DNA, the CDR3 is TGTGCCAGCAGCTTGACAATTAACTCCTACGAGCAGTACTTC.